Here is one TCR beta chain with its context. The data originate from a study of preoperative IRX-2 immunotherapy in early breast cancer. This table comes from immunoSEQ multiplex PCR, and its TCRdb copy is limited to in-frame clones, with some not included. The table shows approximately 38,000 clones, with roughly 82% occurring only once. This sample's treatment: preoperative locoregional IRX-2 cytokine immunotherapy. Preoperative locoregional IRX-2 cytokine immunotherapy was tested in the phase Ib source study. The CDR3 spans 14 residues. The germline V gene has CDR1 LGHNT and CDR2 FRNRAP. This clonotype originated in a human donor with breast cancer. Material: lymph node tissue, obtained after IRX-2 immunotherapy. V is TRBV12-5 and J is TRBJ1-6; no firm D call. CDR3 sequence (DNA): TGTGCCAGCAACCCGGGAGGAAATAATTCACCCCTCCACTTT. Its protein product is CASNPGGNNSPLHF.